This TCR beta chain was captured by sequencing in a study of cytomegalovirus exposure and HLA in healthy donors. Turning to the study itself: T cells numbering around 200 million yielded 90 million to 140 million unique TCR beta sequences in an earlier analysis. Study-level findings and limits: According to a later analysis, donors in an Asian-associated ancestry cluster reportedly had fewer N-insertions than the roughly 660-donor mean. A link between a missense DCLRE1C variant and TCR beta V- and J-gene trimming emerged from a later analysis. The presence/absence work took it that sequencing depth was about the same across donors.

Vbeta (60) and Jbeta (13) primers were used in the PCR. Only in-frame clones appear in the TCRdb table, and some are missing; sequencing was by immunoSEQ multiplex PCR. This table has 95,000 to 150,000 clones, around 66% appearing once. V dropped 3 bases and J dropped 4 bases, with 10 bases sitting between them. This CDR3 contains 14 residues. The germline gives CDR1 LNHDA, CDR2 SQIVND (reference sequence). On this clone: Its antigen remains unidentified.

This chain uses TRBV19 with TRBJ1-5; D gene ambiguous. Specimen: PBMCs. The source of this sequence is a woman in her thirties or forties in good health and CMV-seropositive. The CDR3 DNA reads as TGTGCCAGTAGTATTGCAGGCGAGAATCAGCCCCAGCATTTT. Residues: CASSIAGENQPQHF.